This T cell receptor (beta chain) was found in a study of blood T cell repertoires in COVID-19. Self-reported history from a screening survey and questionnaire set each donor's cohort. Between the trimmed V and J ends, which lost 4 bases and 1 base, there was a span of 7 bases. The CDR3 extends over 13 amino acids. The V gene's germline CDR1 is LGHNA and CDR2 YSLEER. Sequencing used immunoSEQ multiplex PCR; TCRdb keeps in-frame clones, though not all of them. The repertoire holds more than 300,000 clones, with 90% as singletons. The chain recombines TRBV4-3 with TRBJ1-2; D uncertain. Sequencing was carried out using PBMCs or T cells enriched from blood (not recorded which). The source of this sequence is a woman in her twenties or thirties who had been exposed to COVID-19. DNA of the CDR3: TGCGCCAGCAGCCTACATCTTAACTATGGCTACACCTTC. Translating gives CASSLHLNYGYTF.